These T cell receptor beta chains were read from a single sample in a study of human T cells and chemical hapten exposure. MiXCR, applied by TCRdb to the RACE reads, yields one record per CDR3 protein. The sample includes under 450,000 distinct CDR3 sequences, over 6% seen only once; the top ten take around 5.6%. Sample: whole blood, taken in connection with sensitization to the hapten diphenylcyclopropenone (DPC). Source of these receptors: a young woman with alopecia areata. Some clones in this sample may be carry-over from other donors' samples. The CDR3 runs from the conserved cysteine through the conserved F or W. The order of the fields is J gene, D gene, clone size, V gene, CDR3 protein, CDR3 DNA. The D gene is left open where the match is weak. Not all rows give a size; the values are once, few, many and, for expanded clones, a class.

TRBJ2-1 NA NA TRBV6-5 CASSYYPPGRNEQFF TGTGCCAGCAGTTACTATCCCCCGGGGCGCAATGAGCAGTTCTTC
TRBJ2-1 NA NA TRBV4-3 CASSQDWAGGYEQFF TGCGCCAGCAGCCAAGATTGGGCCGGGGGATATGAGCAGTTCTTC
TRBJ1-5 NA many TRBV6-5 CASIDNQPQHF TGTGCCAGCATCGATAATCAGCCCCAGCATTTT
TRBJ1-4 NA many TRBV5-1 CASSLLGGESEKLFF TGCGCCAGCAGCCTACTTGGAGGGGAGAGCGAAAAACTGTTTTTT
TRBJ1-4 NA many TRBV20-1 CSARGIEKLFF TGCAGTGCTAGAGGGATTGAAAAACTGTTTTTT
TRBJ1-1 NA NA TRBV18 CASSPPKGDMGTEAFF TGTGCCAGCTCACCACCCAAAGGGGATATGGGCACTGAAGCTTTCTTT
TRBJ2-7 TRBD1 NA TRBV6-5 CASSGRDSGSEQYF TGTGCCAGCAGTGGACGGGACAGTGGATCCGAGCAGTACTTC
TRBJ2-3 TRBD1 NA TRBV12-3/TRBV12-4 CASSLMTGKDTQYF TGTGCCAGCAGTTTAATGACAGGGAAAGATACGCAGTATTTT
TRBJ2-5 NA NA TRBV11-3 CASSFQQQETQYF TGTGCCAGCAGCTTCCAGCAGCAAGAGACCCAGTACTTC
TRBJ2-7 TRBD1 many TRBV25-1 CASSESIDTGTGAYEQYF TGTGCCAGCAGTGAATCGATAGATACCGGGACAGGGGCCTACGAGCAGTACTTC
TRBJ2-5 NA few TRBV5-4 CASSSDPRGEETQYF TGTGCCAGCAGCTCGGATCCCAGGGGGGAAGAGACCCAGTACTTC
TRBJ2-7 NA NA TRBV14 CASSQRPFPGGRYEQYF TGTGCCAGCAGCCAGCGCCCTTTTCCCGGGGGTCGCTACGAGCAGTACTTC
TRBJ1-2 TRBD1 many TRBV27 CASSLSPGTGPVNYGYTF TGTGCCAGCAGTTTATCTCCCGGGACAGGGCCCGTTAACTATGGCTACACCTTC
TRBJ1-1 NA few TRBV27 CASSFGAGDAFF TGTGCCAGCAGTTTTGGGGCAGGGGATGCTTTCTTT
TRBJ1-1 TRBD1 many TRBV4-1 CASSQAGRLTGGHTEAFF TGCGCCAGCAGCCAAGCGGGTAGGCTGACAGGGGGTCACACTGAAGCTTTCTTT
TRBJ1-2 NA many TRBV2 CASSVGDGYTF TGTGCCAGCAGTGTGGGCGATGGCTACACCTTC
TRBJ1-1 TRBD1 many TRBV29-1 CSVGQGANTEAFF TGCAGCGTCGGACAGGGGGCAAACACTGAAGCTTTCTTT
TRBJ2-3 NA many TRBV7-2 CASSPERDTQYF TGTGCCAGCAGCCCCGAACGAGATACGCAGTATTTT
TRBJ2-1 TRBD1 few TRBV3-1 CASSLPGQGRNEQFF TGTGCCAGCAGCCTCCCGGGACAGGGGAGGAATGAGCAGTTCTTC
TRBJ2-7 NA few TRBV11-3 CASSPRDQAYEQYF TGTGCCAGCAGCCCCCGGGACCAAGCCTACGAGCAGTACTTC
TRBJ2-3 TRBD2 NA TRBV20-1 CSARGSASGGASDTQYF TGCAGTGCTAGGGGCTCGGCTAGCGGGGGGGCCTCAGATACGCAGTATTTT
TRBJ2-3 TRBD1 many TRBV7-2 CASSLGRGPTDTQYF TGTGCCAGCAGCTTAGGCAGGGGGCCAACAGATACGCAGTATTTT
TRBJ1-1 NA few TRBV6-5 CAGRPRGTEAFF TGTGCCGGAAGACCTAGAGGCACTGAAGCTTTCTTT
TRBJ1-1 TRBD1 few TRBV11-3 CASTPGTGVPTHLRTEAFF TGTGCCAGCACCCCCGGGACAGGGGTCCCCACTCACCTTCGGACTGAAGCTTTCTTT
TRBJ1-2 NA few TRBV29-1 CSVDSRGEYGYTF TGCAGCGTTGACAGCAGGGGCGAGTATGGCTACACCTTC
TRBJ2-3 TRBD2 few TRBV11-2 CASSLVSGGAGGTDTQYF TGTGCCAGCAGCTTGGTTAGCGGGGGGGCCGGGGGCACAGATACGCAGTATTTT
TRBJ1-1 NA many TRBV6-5 CASSHPGQGSEAFF TGTGCCAGCAGCCACCCTGGGCAGGGGAGTGAAGCTTTCTTT
TRBJ2-7 TRBD1 NA TRBV7-3 CASSPSGQAYEQYF TGTGCCAGCAGCCCCTCGGGACAGGCCTACGAGCAGTACTTC
TRBJ1-5 TRBD1 many TRBV6-1 CASSGDRGLWQPQHF TGTGCCAGCAGCGGGGACAGGGGGCTTTGGCAGCCCCAGCATTTT
TRBJ2-1 TRBD1 NA TRBV12-3/TRBV12-4 CASSLGDRGQFF TGTGCCAGCAGTTTAGGGGACAGGGGGCAGTTCTTC
TRBJ1-1 NA many TRBV11-1 CASSAQGDEAFF TGTGCCAGCAGCGCACAGGGAGATGAAGCTTTCTTT
TRBJ2-3 NA NA TRBV6-5 CASSYYPGTDTQYF TGTGCCAGCAGTTACTACCCGGGCACAGATACGCAGTATTTT
TRBJ1-1 NA NA TRBV7-8 CASSLVGTSAEAFF TGTGCCAGCAGCTTAGTAGGGACTAGCGCTGAAGCTTTCTTT
TRBJ2-1 TRBD1 few TRBV7-8 CASSSTGGHEQFF TGTGCCAGCAGCTCTACAGGGGGCCATGAGCAGTTCTTC
TRBJ1-5 NA NA TRBV7-2 CASSLQGLGSQPQHF TGTGCCAGCAGCTTACAAGGCCTTGGTAGTCAGCCCCAGCATTTT
TRBJ1-2 NA NA TRBV29-1 CSGADSGYGYTF TGCAGCGGAGCGGACAGCGGCTATGGCTACACCTTC
TRBJ2-7 NA NA TRBV10-3 CAISVNNYEQYF TGTGCCATCAGTGTCAACAACTACGAGCAGTACTTC
TRBJ2-2 NA few TRBV5-6 CASSGDGRRLNTGELFF TGTGCCAGCAGCGGGGATGGGCGACGCTTGAACACCGGGGAGCTGTTTTTT
TRBJ2-1 NA NA TRBV27 CASSLSPGPYNEQFF TGTGCCAGCAGTTTATCGCCAGGGCCCTACAATGAGCAGTTCTTC
TRBJ1-3 NA many TRBV12-3/TRBV12-4 CASSLGGVGIDTIYF TGTGCCAGCAGTTTGGGGGGGGTCGGTATAGACACCATATATTTT
TRBJ1-1 NA many TRBV20-1 CSARDRGNTEAFF TGCAGTGCTAGAGATCGTGGGAACACTGAAGCTTTCTTT
TRBJ2-7 NA NA TRBV6-2/TRBV6-3 CASRDFTGFSEQYF TGTGCCAGCAGGGACTTCACAGGGTTTAGCGAGCAGTACTTC
TRBJ2-5 NA NA TRBV6-6 CASSSTYRDKETQYF TGTGCCAGCAGTTCGACCTACCGGGACAAAGAGACCCAGTACTTC
TRBJ2-5 NA many TRBV5-6 CASRRNRDSLLETQYF TGTGCCAGCAGGCGGAACCGGGACTCTTTATTAGAGACCCAGTACTTC
TRBJ2-1 TRBD2 many TRBV25-1 CASRATSGGLNSYNEQFF TGTGCCAGCAGAGCGACTAGCGGGGGCTTAAACTCCTACAATGAGCAGTTCTTC
TRBJ1-1 NA few TRBV18 CASSVDRGITEAFF TGTGCCAGCTCCGTAGACAGAGGGATTACTGAAGCTTTCTTT
TRBJ1-6 NA few TRBV6-2/TRBV6-3 CASSYQENSPLHF TGTGCCAGCAGTTACCAGGAGAATTCACCCCTCCACTTT
TRBJ2-3 TRBD1 few TRBV29-1 CSVSPGTGTTDTQYF TGCAGCGTTTCGCCCGGGACAGGGACCACAGATACGCAGTATTTT
TRBJ2-5 TRBD2 few TRBV28 CASSPIPSGGPETQYF TGTGCCAGCAGCCCTATTCCTAGCGGGGGGCCGGAGACCCAGTACTTC
TRBJ1-4 NA many TRBV6-2/TRBV6-3 CASRLDYEAEKLFF TGTGCCAGCAGGCTCGACTACGAGGCTGAAAAACTGTTTTTT
TRBJ2-1 TRBD2 few TRBV10-3 CAISASGTSSYNEQFF TGTGCCATCAGTGCTAGCGGGACCTCCTCCTACAATGAGCAGTTCTTC
TRBJ1-5 NA NA TRBV27 CASSFSLALAGQPQHF TGTGCCAGCAGTTTCAGTTTGGCCTTGGCCGGGCAGCCCCAGCATTTT
TRBJ2-5 TRBD1 NA TRBV7-6 CASSSDPTGGETQYF TGTGCCAGCAGCTCCGACCCCACAGGGGGAGAGACCCAGTACTTC
TRBJ1-3 TRBD1 few TRBV2 CASIRLRTGISGNTIYF TGTGCCAGCATTCGCCTCCGGACAGGGATCTCTGGAAACACCATATATTTT
TRBJ2-3 NA NA TRBV7-9 CASSPPATTDTQYF TGTGCCAGCAGCCCCCCCGCGACCACAGATACGCAGTATTTT